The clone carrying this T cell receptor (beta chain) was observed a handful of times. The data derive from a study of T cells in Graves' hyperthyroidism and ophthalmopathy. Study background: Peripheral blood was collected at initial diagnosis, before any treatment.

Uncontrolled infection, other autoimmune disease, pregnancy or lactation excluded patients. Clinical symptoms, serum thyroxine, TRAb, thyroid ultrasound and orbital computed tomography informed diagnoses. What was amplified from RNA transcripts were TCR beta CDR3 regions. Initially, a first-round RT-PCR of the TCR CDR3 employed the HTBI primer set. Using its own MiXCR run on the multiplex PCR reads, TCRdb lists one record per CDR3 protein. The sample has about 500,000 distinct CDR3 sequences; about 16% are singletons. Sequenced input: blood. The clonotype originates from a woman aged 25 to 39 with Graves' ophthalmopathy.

The DNA of the CDR3 is TGTGCCTGGAGTGTGGGGACAGGCCTCGGTCAGCCCCAGCATTTT. Its translation is CAWSVGTGLGQPQHF. The chain links TRBV30 to TRBJ1-5; 8 bases fit TRBD1. The CDR3 loop spans 15 amino acids. The V gene's germline CDR1 is GTSNPN and CDR2 SVGIG (reference sequence). The trim removed 0 bases at V and 6 bases at J, leaving 7 bases unmatched.